This is a list of T cell receptor beta chains from one sample in a study of CD4 and CD8 cells across lung adenocarcinoma regions. Each CDR3 protein gets one entry after TCRdb re-called the PCR reads with MiXCR. This table has under 10,000 distinct CDR3 sequences, about 48% appearing once. Input material: CD8+ T cells from the center of a lung tumor. These receptors were obtained from a male donor with lung adenocarcinoma. The CD4 and CD8 labels of this study may be unreliable. Each CDR3 is given with its conserved first and last residue. D genes are given only for firm matches. Expanded clones are given a class, and other clones once, few, many or no size at all.

D gene | clone size | J gene | V gene | CDR3 protein | CDR3 DNA
NA | NA | TRBJ1-6 | TRBV5-1 | CASSLDRNSPLHF | TGCGCCAGCAGCTTGGACCGTAATTCACCCCTCCACTTT
NA | many | TRBJ2-1 | TRBV5-1 | CASSLGWAANEQFF | TGCGCCAGCAGCTTGGGTTGGGCCGCCAATGAGCAGTTCTTC
NA | many | TRBJ2-5 | TRBV5-1 | CASSYRPILRETQYF | TGCGCCAGCAGCTACCGACCCATCCTCCGGGAGACCCAGTACTTC
NA | few | TRBJ2-5 | TRBV6-1 | CASSRQSSYNEQYF | TGTGCCAGCAGCCGCCAGAGCTCCTACAATGAGCAGTACTTC
TRBD2 | NA | TRBJ2-5 | TRBV6-4 | CGSGDRDQETQYF | TGTGGGAGCGGGGACCGGGACCAAGAGACGCAGTACTTC
NA | NA | TRBJ2-2 | TRBV6-1 | CASSGRARELFF | TGTGCCAGCAGTGGGCGGGCCAGGGAGCTGTTTTTT
TRBD2 | many | TRBJ2-7 | TRBV4-1 | CASSQGHSGGNYEQYF | TGCGCCAGCAGCCAAGGGCACAGCGGGGGAAATTACGAGCAGTACTTC
TRBD2 | many | TRBJ2-1 | TRBV5-1 | CASSLRAGGHEQFF | TGCGCCAGCAGCTTAAGGGCGGGGGGGCATGAGCAGTTCTTC
NA | many | TRBJ2-6 | TRBV6-1 | CASTGAPGANVLTF | TGTGCCAGCACAGGGGCCCCTGGGGCCAACGTCCTGACTTTC
NA | many | TRBJ2-1 | TRBV6-5 | CASPLGKRAYNNEQFF | TGTGCCAGCCCGCTGGGAAAACGGGCATACAACAATGAGCAGTTCTTC
TRBD2 | once | TRBJ2-2 | TRBV10-2 | CASKLAGGLVTGELFF | TGCGCCAGCAAACTAGCGGGGGGGCTCGTCACCGGGGAGCTGTTTTTT
NA | NA | TRBJ2-5 | TRBV20-1 | CSARDGRAQYF | TGCAGTGCTAGAGATGGAAGGGCCCAGTACTTC
TRBD1 | NA | TRBJ1-2 | TRBV6-1 | CASSPDRSYGYTF | TGTGCCAGCAGCCCGGACAGGAGCTATGGCTACACCTTC
NA | NA | TRBJ2-4 | TRBV7-2 | CASSLGVGIQYF | TGTGCCAGCAGCTTAGGGGTCGGCATTCAGTACTTC
NA | few | TRBJ2-1 | TRBV27 | CASLRSAGANEQFF | TGTGCCAGCCTACGTTCGGCAGGAGCTAATGAGCAGTTCTTC
TRBD1 | NA | TRBJ1-6 | TRBV6-5 | CASSLDYPGTGGNSPLHF | TGTGCCAGCAGTCTCGATTACCCCGGGACAGGGGGCAATTCACCCCTCCACTTT
NA | NA | TRBJ2-1 | TRBV14 | CASSQVDLNEQFF | TGTGCCAGCAGCCAAGTTGATCTCAATGAGCAGTTCTTC
NA | NA | TRBJ2-1 | TRBV7-2 | CASSYLDWGNEQFF | TGTGCCAGCAGCTACCTAGACTGGGGCAATGAGCAGTTCTTC
NA | large | TRBJ2-5 | TRBV6-1 | CASRESWQGKTQYF | TGTGCCAGCAGGGAAAGTTGGCAGGGGAAGACCCAGTACTTC
NA | many | TRBJ1-4 | TRBV7-2 | CASSLVEEKLFF | TGTGCCAGCAGCTTAGTGGAGGAAAAACTGTTTTTT
TRBD2 | NA | TRBJ2-5 | TRBV30 | CAWSRASGVETQYF | TGTGCCTGGAGTAGGGCTAGCGGGGTAGAGACCCAGTACTTC
NA | NA | TRBJ2-2 | TRBV4-1 | CASSQDRTSGELFF | TGCGCCAGCAGCCAAGATAGGACCTCCGGGGAGCTGTTTTTT
NA | few | TRBJ2-7 | TRBV10-1 | CASSENPPGEQYF | TGCGCCAGCAGTGAGAATCCTCCAGGCGAGCAGTACTTC
NA | NA | TRBJ2-3 | TRBV4-2 | CASSHGRIGAPDTQYF | TGTGCCAGCAGCCACGGTCGGATCGGGGCCCCAGATACGCAGTATTTT
NA | many | TRBJ2-7 | TRBV7-8 | CASSFSPGYEQYF | TGTGCCAGCAGCTTTAGTCCAGGTTACGAGCAGTACTTC
TRBD1 | NA | TRBJ2-5 | TRBV6-1 | CVSRGTDKETQYF | TGTGTCAGCAGAGGGACAGATAAAGAGACCCAGTACTTC
NA | many | TRBJ2-7 | TRBV7-2 | CASTNYLSTYEQYF | TGTGCCAGCACTAACTACTTATCCACCTACGAGCAGTACTTC
NA | NA | TRBJ2-7 | TRBV6-1 | CASSEGLRATDTQYF | TGTGCCAGCAGTGAGGGGCTCCGAGCCACAGACACGCAGTACTTC
NA | NA | TRBJ2-1 | TRBV15 | CATSRDLGKQFF | TGTGCCACCAGCAGAGACCTCGGTAAGCAGTTCTTC
TRBD2 | NA | TRBJ2-2 | TRBV13 | CASSNRWTSWTGELFF | TGTGCCAGCAGCAACCGGTGGACTAGCTGGACCGGGGAGCTGTTTTTT
NA | NA | TRBJ2-1 | TRBV10-1 | CASSDGGRRSYNEQFF | TGCGCCAGCAGTGATGGGGGGCGACGCTCCTACAATGAGCAGTTCTTC
NA | many | TRBJ1-1 | TRBV6-1 | CASNQPGLEDTEAFF | TGTGCCAGCAACCAACCAGGGTTAGAGGACACTGAAGCTTTCTTT
TRBD2 | once | TRBJ2-3 | TRBV20-1 | CSARDPVAGSDTQYF | TGCAGTGCTAGAGATCCAGTAGCGGGGTCAGATACGCAGTATTTT
TRBD2 | many | TRBJ2-7 | TRBV4-1 | CASSPSGGRPYEQYF | TGCGCCAGCAGCCCCAGCGGGGGGCGACCCTACGAGCAGTACTTC
TRBD1 | NA | TRBJ2-2 | TRBV6-1 | CASRGTVITGELFF | TGTGCCAGCAGGGGGACAGTAATCACCGGGGAGCTGTTTTTT
NA | many | TRBJ2-3 | TRBV6-1 | CASSISGTQLWDTQYF | TGTGCCAGCAGTATCTCCGGGACCCAACTTTGGGATACGCAGTATTTT
NA | many | TRBJ1-4 | TRBV6-5 | CASSYEFGSDEKLFF | TGTGCCAGCAGTTACGAGTTTGGGTCGGATGAAAAACTGTTTTTT
TRBD2 | many | TRBJ2-2 | TRBV27 | CASSLWGSGGPNTGELFF | TGTGCCAGCAGTTTATGGGGAAGCGGGGGGCCGAACACCGGGGAGCTGTTTTTT
TRBD1 | many | TRBJ1-1 | TRBV7-8 | CASSPHRGGGTEAFF | TGTGCCAGCAGCCCTCACAGGGGTGGTGGCACTGAAGCTTTCTTT
TRBD1 | NA | TRBJ1-2 | TRBV14 | CASSHRTGGYGYTF | TGTGCCAGCAGCCACAGGACAGGGGGCTATGGCTACACCTTC
TRBD2 | NA | TRBJ2-4 | TRBV6-1 | CASSVAGGHNIQYF | TGTGCCAGCAGCGTAGCGGGGGGCCATAACATCCAGTACTTC
NA | many | TRBJ2-3 | TRBV6-5 | CASTWINTQYF | TGTGCCAGCACCTGGATAAATACGCAGTATTTT
NA | once | TRBJ2-5 | TRBV10-3 | CATPDNRGTQYF | TGTGCCACCCCAGACAACCGGGGGACCCAGTACTTC
NA | medium-sized | TRBJ2-3 | TRBV6-1 | CASSEKAYTQYF | TGTGCCAGCAGTGAGAAAGCGTATACGCAGTATTTT
NA | NA | TRBJ2-1 | TRBV10-1 | CASRDGNEQFF | TGCGCCAGCAGGGACGGCAATGAGCAGTTCTTC
NA | NA | TRBJ2-7 | TRBV27 | CASSPWGHYEQYF | TGTGCCAGCAGCCCCTGGGGGCACTACGAGCAGTACTTC
NA | many | TRBJ2-4 | TRBV4-1 | CASSRLGTHIQYF | TGCGCCAGCAGCCGCCTGGGAACGCACATTCAGTACTTC
NA | NA | TRBJ2-1 | TRBV6-1 | CASSESVGSRFF | TGTGCCAGCAGTGAAAGTGTAGGGTCACGATTCTTC
NA | few | TRBJ2-1 | TRBV5-8 | CASSFSGVNNEQFF | TGTGCCAGCAGCTTCTCAGGGGTTAACAATGAGCAGTTCTTC